The 14 T cell receptor beta chains reported below all come from one sample, sequenced in a study of shared clonotypes between healthy human individuals. The data were produced by immunoSEQ multiplex PCR, yet TCRdb's version contains in-frame clones alone and is incomplete. The repertoire consists of roughly 2.2 million clones, with roughly 93% occurring once and the leading ten covering under 0.45%. Sequencing was carried out using naive CD4+ T cells from PBMCs. Subset reported: CD45RA+ positively selected. The origin of the receptors is a man younger than 35 in good health. Some clones in this sample may be carry-over from other donors' samples.

J is TRBJ2-5 and V is TRBV9, with D hard to call. Germline CDR1 is SGDLS and CDR2 is YYNGEE. The CDR3 runs 14 residues. The V end lost 0 bases, the J end lost 5 bases, and 11 bases lay between the germline ends. DNA for the CDR3: TGTGCCAGCAGCGTAGAGGTGATGGGGGAGACCCAGTACTTC. Its translation: CASSVEVMGETQYF.

The V and J genes are TRBV30 and TRBJ1-1, with TRBD1 as a possible D gene (6 bases). V lost 4 bases, J lost 4 bases, and 19 bases lay in between. CDR1 and CDR2 from the germline V gene are GTSNPN and SVGIG (reference sequence). The CDR3 spans 15 residues. CDR3 amino acids: CAWKTGPGGVTEAFF. DNA of the CDR3: TGTGCCTGGAAAACCGGCCCCGGGGGCGTCACTGAAGCTTTCTTT.

This clone was detected once. The chain recombines TRBV5-1 with TRBJ2-5; D possibly corresponds to TRBD1 (6 bases). Per the germline V gene, CDR1 is SGHRS and CDR2 is YFSETQ. The CDR3 runs 16 residues. The ends were cut back, 0 bases at V and 1 base at J, with 13 bases in the middle. For the CDR3, the DNA is TGCGCCAGCAGCTTGGGACAGGCTCCCAGCCAAGAGACCCAGTACTTC. Amino acid sequence: CASSLGQAPSQETQYF.

The chain couples TRBV28 to TRBJ1-2, with 9 bases lining up with TRBD1. The CDR3 is 16 residues long. V trimming: 6 bases; J trimming: 4 bases; junction bases outside the gene matches: 12. Germline V CDR1 and CDR2: MDHEN, SYDVKM. The CDR3 nucleotides read TGTGCCAGCAGCACGGCCTCCGGGACAGGGAGCTATGGCTACACCTTC. Amino acids: CASSTASGTGSYGYTF.

This chain connects TRBV19 to TRBJ1-1, with 9 bases fitting TRBD1. CDR3 length: 16 amino acids. Trimming took 0 bases from V and 4 from J; bases not matched to a gene: 6. The germline V gene encodes CDR1 LNHDA and CDR2 SQIVND (reference sequence). Here the CDR3 DNA reads TGTGCCAGTAGTATAGACGCCAGACAGGGGGGCACTGAAGCTTTCTTT. Translated: CASSIDARQGGTEAFF. The full variable domain, completed using reference TRBV19 and TRBJ1-1, is DGGITQSPKYLFRKEGQNVTLSCEQNLNHDAMYWYRQDPGQGLRLIYYSQIVNDFQKGDIAEGYSVSREKKESFPLTVTSAQKNPTAFYLCASSIDARQGGTEAFFGQGTRLTVV.

This sequence joins TRBV5-1 and TRBJ2-1; 7 positions match TRBD2. With 3 bases clipped from V and 0 bases from J, the junction kept 3 bases outside the gene matches. The germline CDR1 and CDR2 sequences are SGHRS and YFSETQ. CDR3 length: 15 amino acids. The CDR3 sequence is CASSYLAASYNEQFF. DNA for the CDR3: TGCGCCAGCAGCTATCTAGCGGCCTCCTACAATGAGCAGTTCTTC. The whole variable domain, filled in from reference TRBV5-1 and TRBJ2-1, reads KAGVTQTPRYLIKTRGQQVTLSCSPISGHRSVSWYQQTPGQGLQFLFEYFSETQRNKGNFPGRFSGRQFSNSRSEMNVSTLELGDSALYLCASSYLAASYNEQFFGPGTRLTVL.

The chain joins TRBV28 to TRBJ2-7; D might be TRBD1 (5 bases). Germline V lookup: CDR1 MDHEN, CDR2 SYDVKM. CDR3 length: 17 amino acids. V lost 6 bases to trimming and J lost 1 base, with 22 bases between them. The CDR3 DNA is TGTGCCAGCAGCACTTACCCCTTAGGGGTAGGGTCCTACGAGCAGTACTTC. Translating gives CASSTYPLGVGSYEQYF.

This chain joins TRBV5-1 and TRBJ2-1; 7 nucleotides agree with TRBD1. CDR1 is SGHRS and CDR2 is YFSETQ in the germline V gene. After removal of 5 bases from V and 8 bases from J, the junction contained 7 bases not matched to a gene. This CDR3 spans 13 amino acids. Written as DNA, the CDR3 is TGCGCCAGCAGACTACAGGGGTCGGATGAGCAGTTCTTC. This translates into CASRLQGSDEQFF.

This clone has just a few counts. This rearrangement joins TRBV7-7 to TRBJ2-7; no reliable D call. Trimming removed 5 bases from V and 5 bases from J, with 22 bases in between. The CDR3 consists of 16 residues. The germline CDR1 and CDR2 sequences are SSHAT and FNYEAQ (reference sequence). CDR3 loop: CASSLGGGSLTHEQYF. CDR3 in DNA: TGTGCCAGCAGCCTCGGTGGCGGCAGCCTAACCCACGAGCAGTACTTC.

The genes are TRBV6-1 and TRBJ2-7, with TRBD2 identical over 7 bases. CDR3 length: 17 amino acids. Germline CDR1 MNHNS, CDR2 SASEGT. V lost 2 bases, J lost 2 bases, and 12 bases stayed unmatched. CDR3 protein: CASSEYSSGHDPYEQYF. The CDR3 region has the DNA TGTGCCAGCAGTGAATACTCTAGCGGCCACGACCCCTACGAGCAGTACTTC.

The chain links TRBV28 to TRBJ1-1; 7 nucleotides agree with TRBD1. This CDR3 has 15 residues. The germline V gene has CDR1 MDHEN and CDR2 SYDVKM. The junction had 14 bases not matched to a gene; V was cut back by 2 bases and J by 11 bases. The CDR3 region has the DNA TGTGCCAGCAGTTTACGGGACAGAACCACTGTCGGGGCTTTCTTT. It codes for CASSLRDRTTVGAFF. Using reference TRBV28 and TRBJ1-1 for the parts outside the CDR3, the full variable domain is DVKVTQSSRYLVKRTGEKVFLECVQDMDHENMFWYRQDPGLGLRLIYFSYDVKMKEKGDIPEGYSVSREKKERFSLILESASTNQTSMYLCASSLRDRTTVGAFFGQGTRLTVV.

The chain recombines TRBV27 with TRBJ1-2; the D is unclear. The CDR3 loop spans 13 amino acids. Looked up from germline, CDR1 is MNHEY and CDR2 is SMNVEV (reference sequence). Trimming cost V 8 bases and J 5 bases, with 15 bases left between them. The CDR3 loop is CASGSERVYGYTF. The CDR3 DNA sequence: TGTGCCAGCGGGTCGGAGAGGGTTTATGGCTACACCTTC.

The chain has TRBV5-1 and TRBJ2-5, with D possibly matching TRBD2 (5 bases). Germline lookup yields CDR1 SGHRS and CDR2 YFSETQ. This CDR3 contains 13 residues. Trimming pared 1 base from V and 5 bases from J, leaving 9 bases between. The CDR3: CASSLWGVETQYF. In DNA, the CDR3 is TGCGCCAGCAGCTTGTGGGGAGTCGAGACCCAGTACTTC.

This rearrangement joins TRBV9 to TRBJ2-2; D perhaps matches TRBD2 (6 bases). This CDR3 comprises 18 residues. Trimming removed 0 bases at V and 6 bases at J, with 21 bases between. CDR1 is SGDLS and CDR2 is YYNGEE in the germline V gene. Written as DNA, the CDR3 is TGTGCCAGCAGCGTAGGGTTCGCGGGGATAGCGGCTCCCGGGGAGCTGTTTTTT. Translation: CASSVGFAGIAAPGELFF.